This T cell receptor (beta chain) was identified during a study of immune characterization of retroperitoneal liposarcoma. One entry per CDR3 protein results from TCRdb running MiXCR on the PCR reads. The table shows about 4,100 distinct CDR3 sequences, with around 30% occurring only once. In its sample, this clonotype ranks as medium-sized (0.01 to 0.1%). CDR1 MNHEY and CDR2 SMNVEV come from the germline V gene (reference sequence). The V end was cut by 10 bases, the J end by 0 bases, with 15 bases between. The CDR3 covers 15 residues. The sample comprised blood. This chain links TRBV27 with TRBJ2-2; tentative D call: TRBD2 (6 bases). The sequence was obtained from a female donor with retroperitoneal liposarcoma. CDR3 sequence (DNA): TGTGCCACACGGCGGGGTCTCCCGAACACCGGGGAGCTGTTTTTT. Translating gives CATRRGLPNTGELFF.